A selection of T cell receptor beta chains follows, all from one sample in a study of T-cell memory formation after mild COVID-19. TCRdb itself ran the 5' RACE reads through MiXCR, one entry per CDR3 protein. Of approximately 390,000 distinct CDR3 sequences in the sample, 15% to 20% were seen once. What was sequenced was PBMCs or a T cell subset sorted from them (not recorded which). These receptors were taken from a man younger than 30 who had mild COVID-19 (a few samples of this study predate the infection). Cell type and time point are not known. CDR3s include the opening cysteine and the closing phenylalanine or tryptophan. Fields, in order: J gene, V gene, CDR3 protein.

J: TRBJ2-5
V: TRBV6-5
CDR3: CASSARDFMYQETQYF

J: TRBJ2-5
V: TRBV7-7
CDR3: CASSLTGSEGETQYF

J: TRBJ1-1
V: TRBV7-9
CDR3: CASSPTGAMNTEAFF

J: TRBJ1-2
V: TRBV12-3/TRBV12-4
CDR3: CASSLYRLGDRETNYGYTF

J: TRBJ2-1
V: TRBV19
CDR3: CASSTGTGGYNEQFF

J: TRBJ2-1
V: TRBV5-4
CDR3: CASSLGGVGPGEQFF

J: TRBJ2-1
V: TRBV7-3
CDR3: CASSPDAAGGRNEQFF

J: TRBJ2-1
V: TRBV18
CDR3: CASSGLAGINEQFF

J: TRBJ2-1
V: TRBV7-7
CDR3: CASSLAGDRAGEQFF

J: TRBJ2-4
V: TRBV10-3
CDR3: CAISDSASQENIQYF

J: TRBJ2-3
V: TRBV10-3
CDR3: CAISQPVGSRSADTQYF

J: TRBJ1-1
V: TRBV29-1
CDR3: CSVAPTDLNTEAFF

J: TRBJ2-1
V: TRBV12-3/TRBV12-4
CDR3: CASSFRRGLNNEQFF

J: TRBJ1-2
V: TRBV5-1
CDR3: CASSRGDRSNYGYTF

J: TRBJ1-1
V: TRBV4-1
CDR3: CASKDRGPNTEAFF

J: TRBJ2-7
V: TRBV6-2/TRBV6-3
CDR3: CASSYSVAGEQYF

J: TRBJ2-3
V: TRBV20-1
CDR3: CSARGQTSLTDTQYF

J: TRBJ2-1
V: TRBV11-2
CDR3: CASSLAPPRNEQFF

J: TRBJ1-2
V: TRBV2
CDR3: CASGTGAISYGYTF

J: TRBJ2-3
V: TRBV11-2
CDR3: CASSLDGLAGALVPPDTQYF

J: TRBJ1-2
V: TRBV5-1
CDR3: CASSLRAEHGYTF

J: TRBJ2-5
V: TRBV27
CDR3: CASGHYTQETQYF

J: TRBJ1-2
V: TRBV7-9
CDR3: CASSLVMGQGAADYGYTF

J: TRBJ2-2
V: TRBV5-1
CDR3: CASSLGGGASANTGELFF

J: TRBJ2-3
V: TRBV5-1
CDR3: CASSRLAGVNTDTQYF

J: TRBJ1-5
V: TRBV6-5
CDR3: CASSSQPTGRYQPQHF

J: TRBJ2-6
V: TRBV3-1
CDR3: CASSQAGSSGANVLTF

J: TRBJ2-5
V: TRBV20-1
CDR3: CSAREGLLQETQYF

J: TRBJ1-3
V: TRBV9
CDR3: CASSVDGGAGNTIYF

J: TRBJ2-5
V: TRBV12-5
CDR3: CASAWDRGREETQYF

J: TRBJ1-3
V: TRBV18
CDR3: CASSPGNSGNTIYF

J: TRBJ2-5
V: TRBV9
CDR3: CASSVEGGGPSETQYF

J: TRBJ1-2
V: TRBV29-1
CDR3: CSVIAPDNYGYTF

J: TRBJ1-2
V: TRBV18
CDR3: CASSLDHGANYGYTF

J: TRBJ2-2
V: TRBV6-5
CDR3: CASAPGHLNGELFF

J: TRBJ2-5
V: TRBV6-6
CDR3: CASSYSPGQGETQYF

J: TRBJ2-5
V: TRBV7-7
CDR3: CASSLGVSGGQETQYF

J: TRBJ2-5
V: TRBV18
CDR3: CASSPPQGAGETQYF

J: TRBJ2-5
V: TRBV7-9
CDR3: CASSAGRTSGGEETQYF

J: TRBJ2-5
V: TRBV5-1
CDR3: CASSGTSGQETQYF

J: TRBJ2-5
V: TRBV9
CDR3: CASSVGNRGEETQYF

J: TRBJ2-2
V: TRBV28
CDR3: CASSTPLGGGPNTGELFF

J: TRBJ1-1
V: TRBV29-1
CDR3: CSVVGAVEAFF

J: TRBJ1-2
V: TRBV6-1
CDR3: CASSEQPINYGYTF

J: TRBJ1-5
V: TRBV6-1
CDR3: CASSERGEMGQPQHF

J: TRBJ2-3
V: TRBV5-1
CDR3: CASSPQGPIDTQYF

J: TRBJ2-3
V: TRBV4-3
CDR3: CASSQLGGSTDTQYF

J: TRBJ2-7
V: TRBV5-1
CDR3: CASSVGQPYEQYF

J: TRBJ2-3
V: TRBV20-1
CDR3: CSARPGLAGGLRSTDTQYF

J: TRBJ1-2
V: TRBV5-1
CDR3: CASSQDRGANYGYTF

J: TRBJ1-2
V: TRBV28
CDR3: CASSLQEDGYTF

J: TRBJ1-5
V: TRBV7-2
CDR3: CASSLGVDQPQHF

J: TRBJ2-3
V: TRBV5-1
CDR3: CASSFHADTQYF

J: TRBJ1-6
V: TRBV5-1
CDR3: CASSLQQPSDSPLHF

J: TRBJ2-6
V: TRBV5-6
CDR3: CASSGRDAGANVLTF

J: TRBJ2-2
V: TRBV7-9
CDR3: CASSLLDREVGELFF

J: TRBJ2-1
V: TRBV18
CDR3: CASSPATSGVYNEQFF

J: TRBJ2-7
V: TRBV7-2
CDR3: CASSRDRGSYEQYF

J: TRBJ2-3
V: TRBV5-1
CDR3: CASSLTASGEPTDTQYF